Below are 20 T cell receptor beta chains sequenced from a single sample in a study of blood T cell repertoires in COVID-19 (dated by TCRdb to 2020 to 2021). To prepare the library, the immunoSEQ multiplex PCR assay was applied. This is the immuneACCESS table as TCRdb keeps it, with only in-frame sequences that have V and J called. A part of the clones is gone; compared with another copy, unresolved V genes explain less than half, and the rest is unexplained. The sample data list some 520,000 clones, and roughly 89% of these were observed just once. The ten largest clones capture over 0.7% of the sample. The sample taken for sequencing was peripheral blood. The source is a young man with COVID-19, enrolled during active disease.

This rearrangement joins TRBV2 to TRBJ2-7; no clear D gene. With 5 bases removed from V and 9 bases from J, the gap between germline ends came to 11 bases. The CDR3 covers 11 residues. Germline CDR1 and CDR2: SNHLY and FYNNEI. CDR3 nucleotides: TGTGCCAGCAGTCCTGACGGCGGGCAGTACTTC. As protein: CASSPDGGQYF.

The rearrangement links TRBV6-2 or TRBV6-3 to TRBJ1-4; D call uncertain. Germline CDR1 and CDR2: MNHEY and SVGEGT. The CDR3 has 17 amino acids. Trimming stripped 4 bases from V and 4 bases from J, with 19 bases between. For the CDR3, the DNA is TGTGCCAGCAGTTCGCGTTTATTTGGGAGTGGTAATGAAAAACTGTTTTTT. This sequence encodes CASSSRLFGSGNEKLFF.

In its sample, this clone was seen once. The rearrangement links TRBV2 to TRBJ2-3; D unclear. Germline V gives CDR1 SNHLY, CDR2 FYNNEI. This CDR3 has 12 amino acids. Trimming pared 5 bases from V and 0 bases from J, leaving 3 bases between. The DNA of the CDR3 is TGTGCCAGCAGTACTAGCACAGATACGCAGTATTTT. Encoded protein: CASSTSTDTQYF.

The rearrangement joins TRBV7-9 to TRBJ1-1; possibly TRBD1 for D (5 bases). Per the germline V gene, CDR1 is SEHNR and CDR2 is FQNEAQ (reference sequence). V lost 1 base, J lost 11 bases, and 11 bases lay in between. The CDR3 covers 12 residues. The CDR3 DNA is TGTGCCAGCAGCTTAGACGCAGGGAGGGCTTTCTTT. The encoded protein is CASSLDAGRAFF. The full variable domain, its missing parts supplied by reference TRBV7-9 and TRBJ1-1, is DTGVSQNPRHKITKRGQNVTFRCDPISEHNRLYWYRQTLGQGPEFLTYFQNEAQLEKSRLLSDRFSAERPKGSFSTLEIQRTEQGDSAMYLCASSLDAGRAFFGQGTRLTVV.

The chain uses TRBV10-3 and TRBJ2-1; D possibly corresponds to TRBD1 (6 bases). The CDR3 runs 15 residues. The germline V and J ends were trimmed by 10 bases and 6 bases, with 22 bases remaining between them. The germline V gene encodes CDR1 ENHRY and CDR2 SYGVKD. The CDR3 spells CATLNQNRGGNEQFF. The CDR3 DNA reads as TGTGCCACCTTAAATCAGAACCGAGGGGGCAATGAGCAGTTCTTC.

The chain recombines TRBV7-9 with TRBJ1-1, with a weak D call TRBD1 (5 bases). The germline V and J ends were trimmed by 8 bases and 4 bases, with 14 bases remaining between them. The CDR3 runs to 13 residues. Per the germline V gene, CDR1 is SEHNR and CDR2 is FQNEAQ (reference sequence). The CDR3 region has the DNA TGTGCCAGCGATTCGGGGGTTACCACTGAAGCTTTCTTT. This encodes CASDSGVTTEAFF.

The chain carries TRBV18 and TRBJ2-7; D is possibly TRBD2 (5 bases). There are 14 residues in the CDR3. V lost 3 bases and J lost 7, with 16 bases in between. CDR1 and CDR2 from the germline V gene are KGHSH and LQKENI. The CDR3 DNA sequence: TGTGCCAGCTCACCGACTGTGGGAGTCGGAGAGCAGTACTTC. Translated, it gives CASSPTVGVGEQYF.

This chain connects TRBV2 to TRBJ2-5, with D possibly being TRBD2 (6 bases). Trimming took off 6 bases at V and 2 bases at J, with 16 bases between the two ends. Looked up from germline, CDR1 is SNHLY and CDR2 is FYNNEI. There are 15 residues in the CDR3. Here the CDR3 reads CASSQLGGWQETQYF. The CDR3 nucleotides read TGTGCCAGCAGCCAATTGGGAGGTTGGCAAGAGACCCAGTACTTC.

The V call is TRBV6-1, the J call TRBJ1-1; a possible D gene is TRBD1 (6 bases). The V end lost 2 bases, the J end lost 0 bases, and 10 bases lay between the germline ends. The CDR3 totals 15 residues. The germline CDR1 and CDR2 sequences are MNHNS and SASEGT. CDR3 sequence: CASSEFDRMNTEAFF. CDR3 bases: TGTGCCAGCAGTGAATTTGACAGGATGAACACTGAAGCTTTCTTT.

The chain couples TRBV9 to TRBJ2-2; weak D call: TRBD1 (6 bases). Germline-derived CDR1 and CDR2 are SGDLS and YYNGEE. V was trimmed by 2 bases and J by 7 bases, leaving 12 bases between them. CDR3 length: 14 residues. CDR3 amino acids: CASSVGQQGGELFF. In nucleotides, the CDR3 is TGTGCCAGCAGCGTGGGACAACAGGGCGGGGAGCTGTTTTTT.

The rearrangement uses TRBV5-1 and TRBJ2-1; 8 nucleotides line up with TRBD2. With 4 bases clipped from V and 0 bases from J, the junction kept 6 bases outside the gene matches. Germline lookup yields CDR1 SGHRS and CDR2 YFSETQ. The CDR3 is made up of 16 amino acids. CDR3 coding DNA: TGCGCCAGCAGCCTACTAGCGGACAACTCCTACAATGAGCAGTTCTTC. Amino acids: CASSLLADNSYNEQFF.

The rearrangement uses TRBV5-1 and TRBJ2-4, with 7 nucleotides matching TRBD2. J lost 6 bases, V lost 7 bases, and 16 bases had no gene match. This CDR3 spans 16 amino acids. Germline V gene sequence: CDR1 SGHRS, CDR2 YFSETQ. Here the CDR3 reads CASPPGRLGERNIQYF. Written as DNA, the CDR3 is TGCGCCAGCCCCCCCGGGAGGTTAGGGGAGCGAAACATTCAGTACTTC.

The rearrangement uses TRBV7-5 and TRBJ1-2. TRBV7-5 is a known pseudogene. The CDR3 has 14 amino acids. As DNA, the CDR3 is TGTGTCAGAAGCTCGGTTTTGGCTAACTATGGCTACACCTTC. It codes for CVRSSVLANYGYTF.

The chain links TRBV2 to TRBJ1-1, with TRBD1 identical over 7 bases. This CDR3 has 14 residues. The V segment lost 3 bases and the J segment 1 base; nucleotides outside the gene matches: 2. Germline assignment: CDR1 SNHLY and CDR2 FYNNEI. The CDR3 region has the DNA TGTGCCAGCAGTGACCGACAGGGGAACACTGAAGCTTTCTTT. Its translation: CASSDRQGNTEAFF.

The chain uses TRBV19 and TRBJ2-5; 7 nucleotides align to TRBD2. The germline CDR1 and CDR2 sequences are LNHDA and SQIVND (reference sequence). V was clipped by 5 bases and J by 4 bases; unmatched bases: 22. The CDR3 is 19 residues long. DNA of the CDR3: TGTGCCAGTAGTCCCCTCCCGGGCGGACTAGGGGCGGTCATAGAGACCCAGTACTTC. Amino acids: CASSPLPGGLGAVIETQYF.

The chain has TRBV7-6 and TRBJ1-2; D is perhaps TRBD1 (6 bases). Looked up from germline, CDR1 is SGHVS and CDR2 is FNYEAQ. The CDR3 spans 14 residues. V lost 4 bases, J lost 4 bases, and 13 bases lay in between. CDR3 sequence (DNA): TGTGCCAGCAGCTCCAGGGGTCCGGGCTATGGCTACACCTTC. Its protein is CASSSRGPGYGYTF. Full variable domain (missing parts from reference TRBV7-6 and TRBJ1-2): GAGVSQSPRYKVTKRGQDVALRCDPISGHVSLYWYRQALGQGPEFLTYFNYEAQQDKSGLPNDRFSAERPEGSISTLTIQRTEQRDSAMYRCASSSRGPGYGYTFGSGTRLTVV.

The rearrangement joins TRBV7-7 to TRBJ1-3; D is undetermined. Deletions cut 5 bases from V and 8 bases from J, with 22 bases between. The germline V gene encodes CDR1 SSHAT and CDR2 FNYEAQ (reference sequence). CDR3 length: 16 residues. The CDR3 sequence is CASSPSPSGNGDTIYF. The CDR3 DNA reads as TGTGCCAGCAGCCCATCCCCAAGCGGGAACGGGGACACCATATATTTT.

The chain couples TRBV4-2 to TRBJ1-6, with TRBD1 identical over 10 bases. CDR1 is LGHNA and CDR2 is YNFKEQ in the germline V gene. CDR3 length equals 16 residues. V lost 0 bases, J lost 9 bases, and 5 bases stayed unmatched. The CDR3 reads CASSQEYRDRGSPLHF. The CDR3 coding sequence is TGTGCCAGCAGCCAAGAATACCGGGACAGGGGTTCACCCCTCCACTTT.

The rearrangement uses TRBV10-2 and TRBJ1-3; D is perhaps TRBD1 (5 bases). Trimming shortened V by 6 bases and J by 8 bases, and 17 bases separated the two germline ends. This CDR3 contains 14 residues. Germline V gene data show CDR1 as WSHSY and CDR2 as SAAADI. The CDR3 protein is CASRGLGAGDTIYF. DNA of the CDR3: TGCGCCAGCAGGGGACTGGGTGCCGGGGACACCATATATTTT.

This chain joins TRBV30 and TRBJ1-1; D call uncertain. V shed 6 bases and J shed 6 bases, with 23 bases lying between them. Germline V gene lookup returns CDR1 GTSNPN and CDR2 SVGIG (reference sequence). The CDR3 spans 15 residues. The CDR3 here is CACSQREAGGAEAFF. CDR3 coding DNA: TGTGCCTGTTCCCAACGGGAGGCAGGTGGGGCTGAAGCTTTCTTT.